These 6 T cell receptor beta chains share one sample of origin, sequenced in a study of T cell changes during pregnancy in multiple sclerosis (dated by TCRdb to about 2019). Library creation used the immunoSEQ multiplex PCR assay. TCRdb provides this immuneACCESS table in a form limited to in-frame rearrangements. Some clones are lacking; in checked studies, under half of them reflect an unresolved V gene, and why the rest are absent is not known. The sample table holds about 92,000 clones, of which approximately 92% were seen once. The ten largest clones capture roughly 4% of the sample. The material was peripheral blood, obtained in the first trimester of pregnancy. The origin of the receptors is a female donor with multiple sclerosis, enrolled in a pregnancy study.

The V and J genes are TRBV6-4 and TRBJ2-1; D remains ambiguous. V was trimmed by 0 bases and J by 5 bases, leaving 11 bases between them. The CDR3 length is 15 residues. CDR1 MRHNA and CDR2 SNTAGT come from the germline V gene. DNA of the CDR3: TGTGCCAGCAGTGACTCTCCTTTTGCGGACAATGAGCAGTTCTTC. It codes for CASSDSPFADNEQFF.

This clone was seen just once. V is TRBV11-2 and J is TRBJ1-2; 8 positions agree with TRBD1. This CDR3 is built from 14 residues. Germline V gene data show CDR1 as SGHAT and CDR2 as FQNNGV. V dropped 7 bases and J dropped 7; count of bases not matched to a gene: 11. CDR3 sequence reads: CASTDRGRNLGYTF. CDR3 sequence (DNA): TGTGCCAGCACAGACAGGGGAAGAAATCTTGGCTACACCTTC.

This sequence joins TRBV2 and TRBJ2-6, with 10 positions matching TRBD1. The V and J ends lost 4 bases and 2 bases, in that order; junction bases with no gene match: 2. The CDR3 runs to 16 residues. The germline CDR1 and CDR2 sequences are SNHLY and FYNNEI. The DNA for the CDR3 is TGTGCCAGCAGTGGGACAGGGGGTACTGGGGCCAACGTCCTGACTTTC. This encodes CASSGTGGTGANVLTF.

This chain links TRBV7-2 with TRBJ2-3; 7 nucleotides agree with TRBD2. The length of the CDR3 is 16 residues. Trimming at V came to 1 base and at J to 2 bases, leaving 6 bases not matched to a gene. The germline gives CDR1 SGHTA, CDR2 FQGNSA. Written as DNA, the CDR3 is TGTGCCAGCAGCTTAGGGGCTAGCGGACCCACAGATACGCAGTATTTT. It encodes CASSLGASGPTDTQYF.

This chain's CDR3 is CASSLVSSGVYNEQFF. CDR3 DNA sequence: TGCGCCAGCAGCTTGGTGTCTAGCGGGGTCTACAATGAGCAGTTCTTC. V and J are TRBV5-1 and TRBJ2-1; 9 bases are shared with TRBD2. Germline CDR1 SGHRS, CDR2 YFSETQ. CDR3 length equals 16 residues. The J segment lost 3 bases and the V segment lost 0 bases, leaving 4 bases of the junction unmatched.

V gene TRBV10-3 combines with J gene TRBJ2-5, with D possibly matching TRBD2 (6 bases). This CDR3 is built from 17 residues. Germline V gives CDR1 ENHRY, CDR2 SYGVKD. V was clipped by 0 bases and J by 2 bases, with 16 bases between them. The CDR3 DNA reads TGTGCCATCAGTGAGTCGAATGTGGGGGACTCACAAGAGACCCAGTACTTC. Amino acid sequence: CAISESNVGDSQETQYF.